This TCR beta chain was sequenced during a study of shared T cell receptors in the human thymus. Sequencing was performed with immunoSEQ multiplex PCR; in TCRdb, only in-frame clones are kept and a portion is missing. The sample holds about 400,000 clones; roughly 94% are singletons and the top ten take approximately 0.02%. After removal of 5 bases from V and 4 bases from J, the junction contained 4 bases not matched to a gene. Germline V CDR1 and CDR2: SGHAT, FQNNGV. The CDR3 is made up of 14 amino acids. Sample: thymocytes. This rearrangement joins TRBV11-2 to TRBJ1-3; 8 nucleotides align to TRBD1. The receptor was derived from a human donor. CDR3 region: CASSARDRGNTIYF. DNA of the CDR3: TGTGCCAGCAGCGCCCGGGACAGGGGAAACACCATATATTTT.